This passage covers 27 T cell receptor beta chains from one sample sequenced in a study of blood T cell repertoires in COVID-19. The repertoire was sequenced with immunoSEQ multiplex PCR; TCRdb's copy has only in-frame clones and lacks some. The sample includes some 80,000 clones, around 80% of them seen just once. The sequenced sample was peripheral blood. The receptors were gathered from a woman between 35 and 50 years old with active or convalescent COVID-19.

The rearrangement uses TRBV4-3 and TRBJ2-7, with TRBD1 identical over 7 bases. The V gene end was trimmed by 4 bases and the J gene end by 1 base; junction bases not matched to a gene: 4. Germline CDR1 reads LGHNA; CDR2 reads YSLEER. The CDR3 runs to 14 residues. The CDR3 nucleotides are TGCGCCAGCAGCCCAGACAGGGCTTCCTACGAGCAGTACTTC. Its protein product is CASSPDRASYEQYF.

The CDR3 DNA reads TGTGCCAGCAGCCTCTATCCAGCGGGAGGGCCATACGAGCAGTACTTC. Translated, it gives CASSLYPAGGPYEQYF. The rearrangement uses TRBV3-1 (or the pseudogene TRBV3-2) and TRBJ2-7, with 10 bases matching TRBD2. CDR3 length: 16 amino acids. Germline V gene lookup returns CDR1 LGHDT and CDR2 YNNKEL (reference sequence). J lost 4 bases, V lost 4 bases, and 10 bases had no gene match.

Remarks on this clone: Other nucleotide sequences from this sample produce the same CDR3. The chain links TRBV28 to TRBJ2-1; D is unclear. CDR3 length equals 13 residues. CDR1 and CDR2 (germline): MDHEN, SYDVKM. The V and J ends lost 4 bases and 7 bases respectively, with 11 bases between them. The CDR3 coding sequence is TGTGCCAGCAGTTCTGTTGGCCCTAATGAGCAGTTCTTC. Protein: CASSSVGPNEQFF.

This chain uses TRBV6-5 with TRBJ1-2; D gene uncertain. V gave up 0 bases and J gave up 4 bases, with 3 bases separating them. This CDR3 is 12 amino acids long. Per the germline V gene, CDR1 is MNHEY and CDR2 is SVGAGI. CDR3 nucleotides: TGTGCCAGCAGTTACTCGAGCTATGGCTACACCTTC. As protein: CASSYSSYGYTF.

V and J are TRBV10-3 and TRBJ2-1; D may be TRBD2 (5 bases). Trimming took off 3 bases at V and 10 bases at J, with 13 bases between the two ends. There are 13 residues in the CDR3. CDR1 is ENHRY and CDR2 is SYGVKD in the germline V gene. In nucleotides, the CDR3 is TGTGCCATCAGTGAAGGTCCGGGGTGGGAGCAGTTCTTC. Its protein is CAISEGPGWEQFF.

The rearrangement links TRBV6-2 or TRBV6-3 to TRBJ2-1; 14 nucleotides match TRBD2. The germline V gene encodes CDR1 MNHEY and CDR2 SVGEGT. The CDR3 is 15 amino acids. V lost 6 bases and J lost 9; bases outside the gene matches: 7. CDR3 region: CASSPGLAGAGEQFF. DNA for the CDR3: TGTGCCAGCAGCCCGGGACTAGCGGGAGCGGGTGAGCAGTTCTTC.

DNA for the CDR3: TGTGCCAGCTACCCTAGCGGGGCCTCCTACGAGCAGTACTTC. Translation: CASYPSGASYEQYF. The V call is TRBV28, the J call TRBJ2-7, with 9 bases aligning to TRBD2. CDR1 and CDR2 (germline): MDHEN, SYDVKM. Trimming took 8 bases from V and 0 from J; bases not matched to a gene: 5. The CDR3 is 14 amino acids.

CDR3 amino acids: CASAKYRESGYTF. The CDR3 bases are TGTGCCAGCGCCAAATACAGGGAAAGTGGCTACACCTTC. The rearrangement links TRBV2 to TRBJ1-2, with D maybe TRBD1 (6 bases). V lost 8 bases to trimming and J lost 7 bases, with 17 bases between them. This CDR3 spans 13 amino acids. Germline V gives CDR1 SNHLY, CDR2 FYNNEI.

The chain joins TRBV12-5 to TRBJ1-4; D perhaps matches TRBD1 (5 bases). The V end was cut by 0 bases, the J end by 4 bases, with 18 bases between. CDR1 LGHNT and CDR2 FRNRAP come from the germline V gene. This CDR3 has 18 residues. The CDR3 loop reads CASGLVGLTHTGNEKLFF. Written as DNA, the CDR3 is TGTGCTAGTGGTTTGGTGGGACTTACACACACCGGTAATGAAAAACTGTTTTTT.

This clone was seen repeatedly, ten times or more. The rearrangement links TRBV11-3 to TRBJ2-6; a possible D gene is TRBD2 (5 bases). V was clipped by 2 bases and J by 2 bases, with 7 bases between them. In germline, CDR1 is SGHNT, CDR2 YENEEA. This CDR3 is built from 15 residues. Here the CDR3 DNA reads TGTGCCAGCAGCTTAACGGGGACTGGGGCCAACGTCCTGACTTTC. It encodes CASSLTGTGANVLTF.

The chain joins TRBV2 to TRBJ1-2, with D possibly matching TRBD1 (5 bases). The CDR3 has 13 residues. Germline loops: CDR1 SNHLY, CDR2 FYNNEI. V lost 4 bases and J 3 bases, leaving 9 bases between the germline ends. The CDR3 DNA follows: TGTGCCAGCAGTGGCGGGGCCGACTATGGCTACACCTTC. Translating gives CASSGGADYGYTF.

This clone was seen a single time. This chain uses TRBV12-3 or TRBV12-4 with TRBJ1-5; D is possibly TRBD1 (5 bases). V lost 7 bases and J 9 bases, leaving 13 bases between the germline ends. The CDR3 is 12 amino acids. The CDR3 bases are TGTGCCAGCACCAGGGAGGGTGGGCCCCAGCATTTT. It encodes CASTREGGPQHF.

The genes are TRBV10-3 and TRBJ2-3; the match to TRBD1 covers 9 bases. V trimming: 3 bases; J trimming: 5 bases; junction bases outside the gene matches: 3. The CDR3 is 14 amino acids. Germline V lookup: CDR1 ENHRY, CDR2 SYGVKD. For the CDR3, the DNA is TGTGCCATCAGTGACGGGACAGGGAGAGATACGCAGTATTTT. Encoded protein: CAISDGTGRDTQYF.

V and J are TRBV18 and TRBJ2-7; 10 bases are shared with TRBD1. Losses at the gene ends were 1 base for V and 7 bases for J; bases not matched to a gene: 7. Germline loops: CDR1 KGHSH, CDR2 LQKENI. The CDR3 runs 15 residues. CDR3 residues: CASSPHGTGAWEQYF. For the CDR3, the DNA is TGTGCCAGCTCACCACACGGGACAGGGGCTTGGGAGCAGTACTTC.

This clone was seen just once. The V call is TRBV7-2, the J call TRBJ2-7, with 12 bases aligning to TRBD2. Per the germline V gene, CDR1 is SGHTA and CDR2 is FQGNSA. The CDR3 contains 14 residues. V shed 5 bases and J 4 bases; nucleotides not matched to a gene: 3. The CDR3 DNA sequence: TGTGCCAGCAGCGCACTAGCGGGGGGTTACGAGCAGTACTTC. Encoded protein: CASSALAGGYEQYF.

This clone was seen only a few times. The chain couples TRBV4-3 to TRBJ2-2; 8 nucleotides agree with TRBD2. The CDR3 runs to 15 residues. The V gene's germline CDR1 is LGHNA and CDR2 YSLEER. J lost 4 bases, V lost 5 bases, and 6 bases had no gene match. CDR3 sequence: CASSSGGPLTGELFF. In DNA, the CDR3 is TGCGCCAGCAGCTCGGGGGGGCCGCTCACCGGGGAGCTGTTTTTT.

This CDR3 is CASSLGQGFGQPQHF. The DNA for the CDR3 is TGTGCCAGCAGTTTAGGACAGGGGTTTGGTCAGCCCCAGCATTTT. V gene TRBV6-5 combines with J gene TRBJ1-5; 9 bases map to TRBD1. CDR1 is MNHEY, CDR2 SVGAGI, per germline. V lost 4 bases and J lost 6; bases outside the gene matches: 7. The CDR3 length is 15 residues.

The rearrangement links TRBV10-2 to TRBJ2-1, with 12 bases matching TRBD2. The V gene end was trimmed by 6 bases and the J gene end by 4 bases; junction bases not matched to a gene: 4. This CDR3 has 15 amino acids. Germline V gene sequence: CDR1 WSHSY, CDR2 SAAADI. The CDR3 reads CASSLAGGTYNEQFF. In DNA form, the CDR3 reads TGCGCCAGCAGCCTAGCGGGAGGGACATACAATGAGCAGTTCTTC.

The CDR3 loop reads CASSVLQGSTDTQYF. The CDR3 DNA sequence: TGTGCCAGCAGCGTATTGCAGGGAAGCACAGATACGCAGTATTTT. The chain joins TRBV9 to TRBJ2-3; a weak D match, TRBD1 (5 bases). This CDR3 has 15 residues. Germline V CDR1 and CDR2: SGDLS, YYNGEE. V was shortened by 1 base and J by 0 bases, with 9 bases between the two germline ends.

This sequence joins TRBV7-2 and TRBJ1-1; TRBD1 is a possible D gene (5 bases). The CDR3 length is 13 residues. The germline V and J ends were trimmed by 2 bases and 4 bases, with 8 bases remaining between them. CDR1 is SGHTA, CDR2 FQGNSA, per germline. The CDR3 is CASSLWGVTEAFF. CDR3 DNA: TGTGCCAGCAGCTTATGGGGGGTCACTGAAGCTTTCTTT.

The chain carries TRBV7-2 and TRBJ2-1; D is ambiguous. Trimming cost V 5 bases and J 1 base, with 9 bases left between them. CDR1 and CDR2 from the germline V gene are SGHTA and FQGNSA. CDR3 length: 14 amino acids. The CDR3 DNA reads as TGTGCCAGCAGCCTTTCTAAGTCCTACAATGAGCAGTTCTTC. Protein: CASSLSKSYNEQFF.

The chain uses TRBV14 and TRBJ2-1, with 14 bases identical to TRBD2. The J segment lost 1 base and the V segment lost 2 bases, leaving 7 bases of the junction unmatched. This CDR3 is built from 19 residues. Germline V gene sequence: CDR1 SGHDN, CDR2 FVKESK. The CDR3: CASSQLPGLAGASYNEQFF. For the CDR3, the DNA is TGTGCCAGCAGCCAACTACCGGGACTAGCGGGAGCGTCCTACAATGAGCAGTTCTTC. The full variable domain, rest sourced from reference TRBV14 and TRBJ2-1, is EAGVTQFPSHSVIEKGQTVTLRCDPISGHDNLYWYRRVMGKEIKFLLHFVKESKQDESGMPNNRFLAERTGGTYSTLKVQPAELEDSGVYFCASSQLPGLAGASYNEQFFGPGTRLTVL.

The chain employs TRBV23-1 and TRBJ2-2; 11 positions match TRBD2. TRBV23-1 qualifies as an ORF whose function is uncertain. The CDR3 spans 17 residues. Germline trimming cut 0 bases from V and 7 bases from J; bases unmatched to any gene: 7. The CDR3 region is CASSQSRGTSGSGELFF. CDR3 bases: TGCGCCAGCAGTCAATCGCGGGGGACTAGCGGAAGCGGGGAGCTGTTTTTT.

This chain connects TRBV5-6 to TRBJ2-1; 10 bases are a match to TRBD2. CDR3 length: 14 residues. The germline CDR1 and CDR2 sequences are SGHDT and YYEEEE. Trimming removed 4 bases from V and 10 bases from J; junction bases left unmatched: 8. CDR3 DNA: TGTGCCAGCAGCCCTAGCGGGGGCCCCTGGGAGCAGTTCTTC. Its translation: CASSPSGGPWEQFF.

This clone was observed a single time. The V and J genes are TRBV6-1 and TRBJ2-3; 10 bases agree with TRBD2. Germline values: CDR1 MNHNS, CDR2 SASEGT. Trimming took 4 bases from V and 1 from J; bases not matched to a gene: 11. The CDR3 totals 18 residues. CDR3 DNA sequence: TGTGCCAGCAGTGGCTACGCTAGCGGGAGAAGAGGCACAGATACGCAGTATTTT. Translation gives CASSGYASGRRGTDTQYF.

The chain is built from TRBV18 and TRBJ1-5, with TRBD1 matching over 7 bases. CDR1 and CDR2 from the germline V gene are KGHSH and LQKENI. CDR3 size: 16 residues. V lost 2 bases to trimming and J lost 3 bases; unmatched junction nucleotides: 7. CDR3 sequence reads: CASSPRGQLDNQPQHF. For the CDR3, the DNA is TGTGCCAGCTCACCAAGGGGGCAGTTGGACAATCAGCCCCAGCATTTT.

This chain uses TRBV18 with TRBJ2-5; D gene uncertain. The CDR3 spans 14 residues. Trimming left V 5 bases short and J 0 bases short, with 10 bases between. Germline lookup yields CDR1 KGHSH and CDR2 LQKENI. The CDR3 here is CASSFSANQETQYF. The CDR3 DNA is TGTGCCAGCTCATTCAGCGCGAACCAAGAGACCCAGTACTTC.